This T cell receptor beta chain was found in a study of CD8 T cells in ankylosing spondylitis. A note on this clonotype: Its antigen is not identified.

Trimming took off 5 bases at V and 10 bases at J, with 24 bases between the two ends. CDR1 and CDR2 from the germline V gene are MGHDK and SYGVNS. The CDR3 has 16 amino acids. Study results and limitations: A TCR beta motif made of 7 to 9 highly homologous variants seemed typical of ankylosing spondylitis blood. Some motif variants had been reported before (in reactive arthritis synovial fluid and blood). Peripheral blood samples showed relatively rare disease-linked clones, and these clones were CD8+.

Generation of TCR beta libraries employed quantitative 5'-RACE incorporating molecular barcodes. TCRdb redid the calling of the 5' RACE reads with MiXCR, one entry per CDR3 protein. The sample has approximately 540,000 distinct CDR3 sequences, roughly 13% seen once. The TCR comes from a male donor with ankylosing spondylitis. Sequences were obtained from blood, either unsorted or a sorted T cell fraction (not recorded which). The chain is built from TRBV25-1 and TRBJ2-1, with D tentatively TRBD1 or TRBD2 (5 bases each). In nucleotides, the CDR3 is TGTGCCAGCAGTCCTCCCTTCACAGGATACGGCGGGGAGCAGTTCTTC. Residues: CASSPPFTGYGGEQFF.